A selection of T cell receptor beta chains follows, all from one sample in a study of shared clonotypes between healthy human individuals. Assay: immunoSEQ multiplex PCR; the TCRdb copy retains only in-frame clones and omits some. Of about a million clones listed, 70% to 80% are singletons. Sequenced input: memory CD4+ T cells from PBMCs. The receptors stem from a man aged 18 to 35 in good health. Some clones in this sample may be carry-over from other donors' samples. CDR3s include the opening cysteine and the closing phenylalanine or tryptophan. Each record gives: J gene, D gene, V gene, clone size, CDR3 DNA, CDR3 protein. A D gene is named only where the DNA matches it firmly. Part of the rows lack a size; the others show once, few, many or a class for expanded clones.

j_call: TRBJ1-4
d_call: TRBD1
v_call: TRBV29-1
clone_size: NA
cdr3_nt: TGCAGCGTTGAGGAGGGGGCAAGGGAAAAACTGTTTTTT
cdr3_aa: CSVEEGAREKLFF

j_call: TRBJ2-7
d_call: NA
v_call: TRBV2
clone_size: NA
cdr3_nt: TGTGCCAGCAGTGAACAAGGGTACGAGCAGTACTTC
cdr3_aa: CASSEQGYEQYF

j_call: TRBJ1-5
d_call: NA
v_call: TRBV19
clone_size: NA
cdr3_nt: TGTGCCAGTAGTATAGACAGGTCTTATAGCAATCAGCCCCAGCATTTT
cdr3_aa: CASSIDRSYSNQPQHF

j_call: TRBJ1-2
d_call: NA
v_call: TRBV5-4
clone_size: NA
cdr3_nt: TGTGCCTGCCATGACAAGGGGCAGCGTGGCTACACCTTC
cdr3_aa: CACHDKGQRGYTF

j_call: TRBJ2-1
d_call: NA
v_call: TRBV7-9
clone_size: NA
cdr3_nt: TGTGCCAGCAGCTTAGTGGGGGGTGAGCAGTTCTTC
cdr3_aa: CASSLVGGEQFF

j_call: TRBJ2-1
d_call: TRBD2
v_call: TRBV30
clone_size: NA
cdr3_nt: TGTGCCTGGAGTCGGGGGAGGGTATATGAGCAGTTCTTC
cdr3_aa: CAWSRGRVYEQFF

j_call: TRBJ2-2
d_call: NA
v_call: TRBV29-1
clone_size: NA
cdr3_nt: TGCAGCGCTGTGGAGGGATCCACGAACACCGGGGAGCTGTTTTTT
cdr3_aa: CSAVEGSTNTGELFF

j_call: TRBJ2-7
d_call: NA
v_call: TRBV11-2
clone_size: NA
cdr3_nt: TGTGCCAGCAGCTTAAATTCAGACAGGCAGTACTTC
cdr3_aa: CASSLNSDRQYF

j_call: TRBJ2-5
d_call: TRBD1
v_call: TRBV29-1
clone_size: NA
cdr3_nt: TGCAGCGTGCCAAGTTTGGGACAGGGTTCGGGGGTCGGAGAGACCCAGTACTTC
cdr3_aa: CSVPSLGQGSGVGETQYF

j_call: TRBJ2-3
d_call: NA
v_call: TRBV9
clone_size: few
cdr3_nt: TGTGCCAGCAGCGCTCGTCCAGATACGCAGTATTTT
cdr3_aa: CASSARPDTQYF

j_call: TRBJ2-1
d_call: TRBD1
v_call: TRBV6-6
clone_size: NA
cdr3_nt: TGTGCCAGCAGAAACAGGGGCTACAATGAGCAGTTCTTC
cdr3_aa: CASRNRGYNEQFF

j_call: TRBJ1-4
d_call: NA
v_call: TRBV5-1
clone_size: few
cdr3_nt: TGCGCCAGCAGCCCTCGTAAGGGGACACGGGCTGGGGAAAAACTGTTTTTT
cdr3_aa: CASSPRKGTRAGEKLFF

j_call: TRBJ2-7
d_call: TRBD1
v_call: TRBV27
clone_size: NA
cdr3_nt: TGTGCCAGCAGCACCACAGGGGGCACCTACGAGCAGTACTTC
cdr3_aa: CASSTTGGTYEQYF

j_call: TRBJ1-4
d_call: NA
v_call: TRBV6-5
clone_size: NA
cdr3_nt: TGTGCCAGCAGTTGGATGCGGCAGAATGAAAAACTGTTTTTT
cdr3_aa: CASSWMRQNEKLFF

j_call: TRBJ1-2
d_call: NA
v_call: TRBV6-1
clone_size: NA
cdr3_nt: TGTGCCAGCAGTGAAGAGTTGGGGCGCTATGGCTACACCTTC
cdr3_aa: CASSEELGRYGYTF

j_call: TRBJ2-1
d_call: NA
v_call: TRBV15
clone_size: once
cdr3_nt: TGTGCCACCAGCAGCCACTGGGACTCCGTCAATGAGCAGTTCTTC
cdr3_aa: CATSSHWDSVNEQFF

j_call: TRBJ1-4
d_call: NA
v_call: TRBV28
clone_size: NA
cdr3_nt: TGTGCCAGCAGAGGTAACAGGGCGGAAAAACTGTTTTTT
cdr3_aa: CASRGNRAEKLFF

j_call: TRBJ2-7
d_call: TRBD1
v_call: TRBV12-5
clone_size: NA
cdr3_nt: TGTGCTAGTGGTTTGGTACTTGGCAGGGGGCACATCGAGCAGTACTTC
cdr3_aa: CASGLVLGRGHIEQYF

j_call: TRBJ1-3
d_call: TRBD1
v_call: TRBV28
clone_size: once
cdr3_nt: TGTGCCAGCAATCCTACAGGGGTATCTGGAAACACCATATATTTT
cdr3_aa: CASNPTGVSGNTIYF

j_call: TRBJ2-7
d_call: NA
v_call: TRBV11-2
clone_size: NA
cdr3_nt: TGTGCCAGCAGCACCACAGGGTCCTACGAGCAGTACTTC
cdr3_aa: CASSTTGSYEQYF

j_call: TRBJ2-2
d_call: NA
v_call: TRBV5-1
clone_size: NA
cdr3_nt: TGCGCCAGCTGGGACACCAACACCGGGGAGCTGTTTTTT
cdr3_aa: CASWDTNTGELFF

j_call: TRBJ1-2
d_call: NA
v_call: TRBV29-1
clone_size: NA
cdr3_nt: TGCAGCGTTCGGGAAGAGATCTATGGCTACACCTTC
cdr3_aa: CSVREEIYGYTF

j_call: TRBJ1-5
d_call: NA
v_call: TRBV6-4
clone_size: NA
cdr3_nt: TGTGCCAGCAGTGCTTCGCCAGATAGCAATCAGCCCCAGCATTTT
cdr3_aa: CASSASPDSNQPQHF

j_call: TRBJ1-1
d_call: NA
v_call: TRBV30
clone_size: few
cdr3_nt: TGTGCCTGGCTTGGTCCGGGGGGGACCAACACTGAAGCTTTCTTT
cdr3_aa: CAWLGPGGTNTEAFF

j_call: TRBJ2-5
d_call: NA
v_call: TRBV2
clone_size: once
cdr3_nt: TGTGCCAGCAGTGATGTGGGGCAAGAGACCCAGTACTTC
cdr3_aa: CASSDVGQETQYF

j_call: TRBJ2-5
d_call: TRBD2
v_call: TRBV9
clone_size: NA
cdr3_nt: TGTGCCAGCAGCCACGGGAGGGAGGAGACCCAGTACTTC
cdr3_aa: CASSHGREETQYF

j_call: TRBJ2-5
d_call: TRBD1
v_call: TRBV18
clone_size: NA
cdr3_nt: TGTGCCAGCTCACCCGAGACAGGGGGCCTGGCAGAGACCCAGTACTTC
cdr3_aa: CASSPETGGLAETQYF

j_call: TRBJ1-5
d_call: NA
v_call: TRBV30
clone_size: many
cdr3_nt: TGTGCCTGGAGTGACAGGGCGGGGCAGCCCCAGCATTTT
cdr3_aa: CAWSDRAGQPQHF

j_call: TRBJ2-7
d_call: NA
v_call: TRBV10-3
clone_size: NA
cdr3_nt: TGTGCCATCAGTGAGAACTACGAGCAGTACTTC
cdr3_aa: CAISENYEQYF